A single sample gave rise to the 10 T cell receptor beta chains below, sequenced in a study of T cell repertoires in cytomegalovirus infection. TCRdb called the reads again in MiXCR, with one record for every CDR3 protein. The table shows about 500,000 distinct CDR3 sequences, with 25% to 35% occurring only once. Their antigens remain unidentified. Source: cultured PBMCs, taken from culture after CMV antigen stimulation. The receptor set was obtained from a human donor in good health (CMV status not recorded). Some clones in this sample may be carry-over from other donors' samples.

This clonotype occurred a few times. This rearrangement joins TRBV5-4 to TRBJ1-2; D is undetermined. CDR3 size: 13 residues. Germline CDR1 reads SGHNT; CDR2 reads YYREEE (reference sequence). Trimming removed 9 bases at V and 1 base at J, with 13 bases between. The CDR3 DNA reads TGTGCCATGGGTTTCCGGAATAACTATGGCTACACCTTC. Its translation: CAMGFRNNYGYTF.

This clonotype was detected only a few times. The chain employs TRBV19 and TRBJ2-1; TRBD2 matches 11 bases. Germline loops: CDR1 LNHDA, CDR2 SQIVND (reference sequence). This CDR3 is 15 amino acids long. Losses at the gene ends were 3 bases for V and 5 bases for J; bases not matched to a gene: 3. Here the CDR3 reads CASSIMGLADNEQFF. CDR3 nucleotide sequence: TGTGCCAGTAGTATTATGGGACTAGCGGACAATGAGCAGTTCTTC. Using reference TRBV19 and TRBJ2-1 for the parts outside the CDR3, the full variable domain is DGGITQSPKYLFRKEGQNVTLSCEQNLNHDAMYWYRQDPGQGLRLIYYSQIVNDFQKGDIAEGYSVSREKKESFPLTVTSAQKNPTAFYLCASSIMGLADNEQFFGPGTRLTVL.

The rearrangement joins TRBV4-1 to TRBJ2-2; 11 positions match TRBD2. This CDR3 region has 14 residues. The V and J ends lost 9 bases and 6 bases, in that order; junction bases with no gene match: 6. Germline V gene lookup returns CDR1 MGHRA and CDR2 YSYEKL. The CDR3 is CASSGRALPGELFF. In DNA form, the CDR3 reads TGCGCCAGTAGCGGGAGGGCCTTGCCCGGGGAGCTGTTTTTT.

This clonotype was found a few times. The rearrangement uses TRBV5-6 and TRBJ1-2; D remains ambiguous. The CDR3 contains 13 residues. Germline V gene lookup returns CDR1 SGHDT and CDR2 YYEEEE. Trimming cost V 4 bases and J 2 bases, with 9 bases left between them. The CDR3 sequence is CASSLPKNYGYTF. The CDR3 DNA is TGTGCCAGCAGCCTCCCAAAGAACTATGGCTACACCTTC.

A remark on this clonotype: The junction differs from germline at one of its ends, possibly a read error. The chain combines TRBV5-3 with TRBJ2-5; D is ambiguous. TRBV5-3 is identified as an open reading frame with a role that is uncertain. This CDR3 spans 15 amino acids. The CDR3 DNA sequence: TGTGCCAGCAGCTCGGACGCGGCCTTCGGGGAGACCCAGTACTTC. This translates into CASSSDAAFGETQYF.

The chain is built from TRBV27 and TRBJ1-1; 12 nucleotides line up with TRBD1. Germline values: CDR1 MNHEY, CDR2 SMNVEV (reference sequence). CDR3 length equals 15 residues. V lost 8 bases to trimming and J lost 3 bases; unmatched junction nucleotides: 7. CDR3 coding DNA: TGTGCCAGCCAAGGGGACAGGGGGCAGGACACTGAAGCTTTCTTT. Translation: CASQGDRGQDTEAFF.

This chain joins TRBV10-2 and TRBJ2-2; D tentatively reads TRBD1 or TRBD2 (5 bases each). Looked up from germline, CDR1 is WSHSY and CDR2 is SAAADI. The CDR3 has 13 residues. For the CDR3, the DNA is TGCGCTGGGGGTCTAGCTAACACCGGGGAGCTGTTTTTT. It is translated as CAGGLANTGELFF.

J is TRBJ2-5 and V is TRBV7-2, with unresolved D. Trimming shortened V by 1 base and J by 5 bases, and 8 bases separated the two germline ends. The CDR3 consists of 13 residues. Germline CDR1 is SGHTA and CDR2 is FQGNSA. The CDR3 here is CASSLEWRETQYF. The CDR3 nucleotides read TGTGCCAGCAGCTTAGAGTGGCGGGAGACCCAGTACTTC.

The chain joins TRBV7-3 to TRBJ2-1; the match to TRBD2 covers 10 bases. From germline, CDR1 is SGHTA and CDR2 FQGTGA. The ends lost 5 bases at V and 5 bases at J; junction bases unmatched: 12. The CDR3 sequence is 17 residues long. CDR3 protein: CASSRPIEREGDNEQFF. The CDR3 nucleotides read TGTGCCAGCAGCCGACCCATCGAGCGGGAGGGAGACAATGAGCAGTTCTTC.

The chain carries TRBV4-1 and TRBJ2-1; D is unresolved. The CDR3 runs 13 residues. Trimming cost V 3 bases and J 12 bases, with 15 bases left between them. Per germline, CDR1 MGHRA and CDR2 YSYEKL. Written as DNA, the CDR3 is TGCGCCAGCAGCCAGTTTTCCTTACCAGCGCAGTTCTTC. It specifies CASSQFSLPAQFF.